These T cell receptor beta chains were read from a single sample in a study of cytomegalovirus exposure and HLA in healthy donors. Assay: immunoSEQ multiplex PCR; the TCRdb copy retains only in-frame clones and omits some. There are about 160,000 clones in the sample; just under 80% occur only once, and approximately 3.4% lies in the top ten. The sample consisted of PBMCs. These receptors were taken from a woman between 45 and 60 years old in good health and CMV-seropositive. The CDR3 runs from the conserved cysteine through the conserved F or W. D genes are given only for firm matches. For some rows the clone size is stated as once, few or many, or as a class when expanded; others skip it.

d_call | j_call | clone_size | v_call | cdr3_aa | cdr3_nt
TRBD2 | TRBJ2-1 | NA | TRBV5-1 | CASSFGGEGEQFF | TGCGCCAGCAGCTTTGGGGGGGAAGGGGAGCAGTTCTTC
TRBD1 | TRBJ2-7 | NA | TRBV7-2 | CASSRVAGTGGFDEQYF | TGTGCCAGCAGCCGTGTGGCAGGGACAGGGGGATTCGACGAGCAGTACTTC
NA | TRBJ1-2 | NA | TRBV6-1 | CASSSGQPHYGYTF | TGTGCCAGCAGTTCCGGACAGCCACACTATGGCTACACCTTC
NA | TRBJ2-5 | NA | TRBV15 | CATAPRGGETQYF | TGTGCCACCGCTCCGCGAGGGGGAGAGACCCAGTACTTC
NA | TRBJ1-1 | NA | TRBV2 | CASSTGWTEAFF | TGTGCCAGCAGTACAGGGTGGACTGAAGCTTTCTTT
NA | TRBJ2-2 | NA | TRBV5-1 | CASTVEITGELFF | TGCGCCAGCACGGTGGAGATAACCGGGGAGCTGTTTTTT
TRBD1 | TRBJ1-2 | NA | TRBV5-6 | CASSLPRDRGYGYTF | TGTGCCAGCAGCTTGCCCCGGGACAGGGGCTATGGCTACACCTTC
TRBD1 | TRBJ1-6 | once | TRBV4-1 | CASSQYTGENSPLHF | TGCGCCAGCAGCCAATACACAGGGGAGAATTCACCCCTCCACTTT
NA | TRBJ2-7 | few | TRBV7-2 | CASSFSAGTYEQYF | TGTGCCAGCAGCTTTAGCGCGGGGACCTACGAGCAGTACTTC
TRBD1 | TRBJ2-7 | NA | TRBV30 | CAWSVTGTGSYEQYF | TGTGCCTGGAGTGTCACCGGGACAGGGTCCTACGAGCAGTACTTC
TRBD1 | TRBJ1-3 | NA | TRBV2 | CASSRDRSSGNTIYF | TGTGCCAGCAGTCGGGACAGAAGCTCTGGAAACACCATATATTTT
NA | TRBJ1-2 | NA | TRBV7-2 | CASTFTPGGGYGYTF | TGTGCCAGCACCTTCACCCCGGGGGGCGGCTATGGCTACACCTTC
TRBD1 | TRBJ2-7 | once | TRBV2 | CASRNGQGGYEQYF | TGTGCCAGCAGAAACGGACAGGGAGGATACGAGCAGTACTTC
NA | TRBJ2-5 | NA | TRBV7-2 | CASSLDRGGETQYF | TGTGCCAGCAGCTTAGATCGGGGAGGAGAGACCCAGTACTTC
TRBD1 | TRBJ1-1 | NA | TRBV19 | CASSSRDRLNTEAFF | TGTGCCAGTAGTTCCCGGGACAGATTGAACACTGAAGCTTTCTTT
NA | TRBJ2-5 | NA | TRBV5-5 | CASSLVGHDGETQYF | TGTGCCAGCAGCTTGGTGGGACACGATGGCGAGACCCAGTACTTC
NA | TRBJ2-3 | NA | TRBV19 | CASSTIADTQYF | TGTGCCAGTAGCACCATAGCAGATACGCAGTATTTT
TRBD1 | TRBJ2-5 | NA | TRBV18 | CASSPGQGQETQYF | TGTGCCAGCTCACCAGGACAGGGCCAAGAGACCCAGTACTTC